The 10 T cell receptor beta chains reported below all come from one sample, sequenced in a study of cytomegalovirus exposure and HLA in healthy donors. Measured with immunoSEQ multiplex PCR; TCRdb has only the in-frame clones, and not every one. This sample yields 60,000 to 65,000 clones, of which 95% are seen a single time; under 6.5% belongs to the top ten. The material sequenced was PBMCs. The receptors here all came from a woman younger than 35 in good health and CMV-seropositive.

The rearrangement links TRBV6-6 to TRBJ1-6, with a tentative D call TRBD1 (5 bases). Germline-derived CDR1 and CDR2 are MNHNY and SVGAGI (reference sequence). The CDR3 length is 14 residues. Between the trimmed V and J ends, which lost 7 bases and 6 bases, there was a span of 13 bases. This CDR3 is CASNNGGGNSPLHF. The DNA of the CDR3 is TGTGCCAGCAATAACGGGGGTGGTAATTCACCCCTCCACTTT.

The genes are TRBV5-1 and TRBJ2-1; possible D gene TRBD1, 5 bases. CDR3 length equals 16 residues. Trimming left V 2 bases short and J 0 bases short, with 12 bases between. Germline CDR1 reads SGHRS; CDR2 reads YFSETQ. The DNA of the CDR3 is TGCGCCAGCAGCTTTACAGGCGACATCTCCTACAATGAGCAGTTCTTC. It encodes CASSFTGDISYNEQFF.

The chain couples TRBV18 to TRBJ2-7; a weak D match, TRBD2 (5 bases). This CDR3 has 13 residues. The V end lost 2 bases, the J end lost 7 bases, and 12 bases lay between the germline ends. Germline-derived CDR1 and CDR2 are KGHSH and LQKENI. The CDR3 sequence: CASSPDSTGEQYF. CDR3 nucleotide sequence: TGTGCCAGCTCACCAGACTCGACGGGGGAGCAGTACTTC.

The chain carries TRBV27 and TRBJ1-1, with TRBD1 matching over 7 bases. With V trimmed by 4 bases and J by 0 bases, 5 bases remained unmatched. Germline CDR1 is MNHEY and CDR2 is SMNVEV (reference sequence). The CDR3 consists of 15 residues. In DNA form, the CDR3 reads TGTGCCAGCAGTTACGGCGACAGGGTGAACACTGAAGCTTTCTTT. It translates to CASSYGDRVNTEAFF.

The genes are TRBV5-6 and TRBJ2-1; D is uncertain. The CDR3 is 13 amino acids. Germline values: CDR1 SGHDT, CDR2 YYEEEE. Trimming cost V 5 bases and J 9 bases, with 15 bases left between them. The CDR3 region has the DNA TGTGCCAGCAGACTATTATATTCTGGTGAGCAGTTCTTC. It encodes CASRLLYSGEQFF.

J is TRBJ1-6 and V is TRBV18, with D possibly TRBD1 on 5 matching bases. Trimming left V 1 base short and J 7 bases short, with 26 bases between. Germline-derived CDR1 and CDR2 are KGHSH and LQKENI. The CDR3 has 20 residues. The chain's CDR3 is CASSPRISQGAPFLNSPLHF. The CDR3 DNA sequence: TGTGCCAGCTCACCACGGATTTCCCAGGGCGCCCCATTTTTAAATTCACCCCTCCACTTT.

With respect to this clone: Germline and junction disagree at one end, which may indicate a read error. This chain connects TRBV6-5 to TRBJ1-6; D is undetermined. Germline CDR1 and CDR2: MNHEY and SVGAGI. This CDR3 has 14 residues. The CDR3 nucleotides are TGTGCCAGCAGCTACTTTATACAGAATTCACCCCTCCACTTT. This sequence encodes CASSYFIQNSPLHF.

V gene TRBV19 combines with J gene TRBJ1-1, with D unresolved. Germline-derived CDR1 and CDR2 are LNHDA and SQIVND (reference sequence). The CDR3 has 13 residues. V was shortened by 7 bases and J by 1 base, with 10 bases between the two germline ends. CDR3 loop: CASTHLGNTEAFF. CDR3 nucleotides: TGTGCCAGTACCCACCTCGGGAACACTGAAGCTTTCTTT. Full variable domain (remainder filled in from reference TRBV19 and TRBJ1-1): DGGITQSPKYLFRKEGQNVTLSCEQNLNHDAMYWYRQDPGQGLRLIYYSQIVNDFQKGDIAEGYSVSREKKESFPLTVTSAQKNPTAFYLCASTHLGNTEAFFGQGTRLTVV.

This chain links TRBV28 with TRBJ1-1; D not resolved. The CDR3 has 17 amino acids. The V and J ends lost 2 bases and 0 bases respectively, with 16 bases between them. Looked up from germline, CDR1 is MDHEN and CDR2 is SYDVKM. The CDR3 loop is CASSLTRLGSMNTEAFF. The DNA for the CDR3 is TGTGCCAGCAGTTTAACCAGGTTGGGTTCAATGAACACTGAAGCTTTCTTT.

This sequence joins TRBV27 and TRBJ1-1; D remains ambiguous. CDR1 and CDR2 from the germline V gene are MNHEY and SMNVEV (reference sequence). Trimming pared 2 bases from V and 3 bases from J, leaving 7 bases between. This CDR3 is built from 13 residues. The CDR3 coding sequence is TGTGCCAGCAGTTTAGTCCAGGACACTGAAGCTTTCTTT. Translation gives CASSLVQDTEAFF.